The TCR beta chain under discussion was sequenced for a study of T-cell reconstitution after alpha-beta-depleted transplantation in children. The study's findings and limits: Expanded clones from the graft, numbering several hundred, reportedly supplied alpha-beta T cells about two months after transplant. T-cell counts and diversity at one year post-transplant came mainly from newly produced T cells. Recipient T cells and thymic progenitors that survived were the source of the high TCRbeta diversity seen at day 60 in some patients.

Unique molecular identifiers were incorporated into the prepared TCRbeta library. TCRdb processed the PCR reads anew with MiXCR; each CDR3 protein has one entry. This table has a few hundred thousand distinct CDR3 sequences, 27% appearing once. This clonotype was seen a handful of times. Its antigen remains unknown. This clonotype was sampled from a boy less than two years old with Wiskott-Aldrich syndrome, due to receive a stem cell transplant. Source: PBMCs, taken before TCRalphabeta/CD19-depleted stem cell transplant.

CDR3 nucleotide sequence: TGTGCCAGCAGCCAAGGCCCTGTGGACAGGGGGATAGGGGAGCAGTTCTTC. This gives the protein CASSQGPVDRGIGEQFF. The chain has TRBV3-1 and TRBJ2-1, with 10 bases lining up with TRBD1. V shed 1 base, J shed 10 bases, and the junction held 13 bases outside the gene matches. CDR3 size: 17 residues. Germline V gene sequence: CDR1 LGHDT, CDR2 YNNKEL (reference sequence).